The T cell receptor beta chain described here comes from a study of technical replicates of blood from several donors. Germline V CDR1 and CDR2: WSHSY, SAAADI. The ends lost 2 bases at V and 0 bases at J; junction bases unmatched: 1. The CDR3 is 15 residues long. TCRdb's copy holds only in-frame clones and misses some; the assay was immunoSEQ multiplex PCR. This table holds 80,000 to 90,000 clones, around 94% found once. Sequences were obtained from T cells isolated from PBMCs. The origin of this receptor is a human donor in good health. The chain uses TRBV10-2 and TRBJ1-5; 7 bases agree with TRBD1. The CDR3 spells CASSERQGSNQPQHF. The CDR3 DNA sequence: TGCGCCAGCAGTGAGAGACAGGGTAGCAATCAGCCCCAGCATTTT.